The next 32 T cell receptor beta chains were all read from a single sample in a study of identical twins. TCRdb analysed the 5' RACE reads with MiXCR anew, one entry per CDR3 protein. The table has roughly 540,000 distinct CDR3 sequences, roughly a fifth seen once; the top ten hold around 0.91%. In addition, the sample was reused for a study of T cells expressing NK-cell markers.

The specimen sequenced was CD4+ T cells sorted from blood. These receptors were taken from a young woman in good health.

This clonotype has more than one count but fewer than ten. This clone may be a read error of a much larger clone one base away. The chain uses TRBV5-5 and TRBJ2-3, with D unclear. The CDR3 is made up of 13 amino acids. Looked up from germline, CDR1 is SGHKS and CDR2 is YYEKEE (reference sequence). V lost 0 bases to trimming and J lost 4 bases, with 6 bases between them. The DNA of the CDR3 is TGTGCCAGCAGCTTGGCCTGGTCAGATACGCAGTATTTT. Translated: CASSLAWSDTQYF.

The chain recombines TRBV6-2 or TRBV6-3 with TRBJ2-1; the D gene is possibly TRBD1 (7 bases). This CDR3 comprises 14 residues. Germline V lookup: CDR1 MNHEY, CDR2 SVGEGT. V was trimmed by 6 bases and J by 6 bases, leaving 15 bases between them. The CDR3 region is CASRPDRRGNEQFF. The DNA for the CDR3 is TGTGCCAGCAGGCCGGACAGGAGGGGCAATGAGCAGTTCTTC.

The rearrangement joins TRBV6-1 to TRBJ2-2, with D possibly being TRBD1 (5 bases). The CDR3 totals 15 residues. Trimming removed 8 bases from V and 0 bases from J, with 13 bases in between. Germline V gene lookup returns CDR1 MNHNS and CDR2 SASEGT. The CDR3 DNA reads TGTGCCAGCGGTAGAAGACAGTCGAACACCGGGGAGCTGTTTTTT. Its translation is CASGRRQSNTGELFF.

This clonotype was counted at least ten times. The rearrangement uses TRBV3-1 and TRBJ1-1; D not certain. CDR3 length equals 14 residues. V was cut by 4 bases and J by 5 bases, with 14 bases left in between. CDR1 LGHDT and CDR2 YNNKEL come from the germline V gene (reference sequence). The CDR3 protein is CASSPNGLETEAFF. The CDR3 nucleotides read TGTGCCAGCAGCCCGAACGGGCTGGAGACTGAAGCTTTCTTT.

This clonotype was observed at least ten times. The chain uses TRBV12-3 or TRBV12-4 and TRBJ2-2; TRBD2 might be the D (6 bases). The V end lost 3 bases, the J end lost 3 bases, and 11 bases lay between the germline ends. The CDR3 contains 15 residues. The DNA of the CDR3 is TGTGCCAGCAGTTTTCGGGGAGGCGACACCGGGGAGCTGTTTTTT. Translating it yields CASSFRGGDTGELFF.

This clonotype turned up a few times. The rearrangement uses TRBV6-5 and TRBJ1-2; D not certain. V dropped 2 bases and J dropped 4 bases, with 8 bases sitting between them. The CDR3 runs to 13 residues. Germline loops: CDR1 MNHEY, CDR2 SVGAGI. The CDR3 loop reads CASSYLPAYGYTF. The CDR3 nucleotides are TGTGCCAGCAGTTACCTCCCGGCCTATGGCTACACCTTC.

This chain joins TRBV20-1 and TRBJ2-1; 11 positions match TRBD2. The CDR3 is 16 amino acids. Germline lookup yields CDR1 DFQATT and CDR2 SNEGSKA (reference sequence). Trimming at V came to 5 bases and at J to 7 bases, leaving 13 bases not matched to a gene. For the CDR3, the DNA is TGCAGTGCTCAAGCCCCTACTAGCGGGAGACGGAATGAGCAGTTCTTC. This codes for CSAQAPTSGRRNEQFF.

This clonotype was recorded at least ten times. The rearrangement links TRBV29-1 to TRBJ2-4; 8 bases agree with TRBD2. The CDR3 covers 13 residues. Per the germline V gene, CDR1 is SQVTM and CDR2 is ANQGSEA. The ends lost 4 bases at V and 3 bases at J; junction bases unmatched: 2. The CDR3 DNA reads TGCAGCGTTGCCGGGGGGGTCAAAAACATTCAGTACTTC. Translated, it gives CSVAGGVKNIQYF.

DNA of the CDR3: TGCGCCAGCAGCAGTGGGCTAGCGGGAATCTACGAGCAGTACTTC. It yields the protein CASSSGLAGIYEQYF. This chain links TRBV4-1 with TRBJ2-7; TRBD2 matches 9 bases. Germline lookup yields CDR1 MGHRA and CDR2 YSYEKL. With 5 bases clipped from V and 3 bases from J, the junction kept 8 bases outside the gene matches. The CDR3 is made up of 15 amino acids.

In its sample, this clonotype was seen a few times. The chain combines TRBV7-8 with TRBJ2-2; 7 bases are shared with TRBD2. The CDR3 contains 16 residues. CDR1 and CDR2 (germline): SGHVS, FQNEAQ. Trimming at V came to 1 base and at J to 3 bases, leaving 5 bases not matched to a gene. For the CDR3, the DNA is TGTGCCAGCAGCTTAGATGAGCGGGGCTACACCGGGGAGCTGTTTTTT. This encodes CASSLDERGYTGELFF.

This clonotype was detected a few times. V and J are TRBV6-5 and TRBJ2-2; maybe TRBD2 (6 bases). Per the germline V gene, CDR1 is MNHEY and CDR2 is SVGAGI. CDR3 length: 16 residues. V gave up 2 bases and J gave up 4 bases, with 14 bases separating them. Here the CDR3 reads CASSYVRGAGTGELFF. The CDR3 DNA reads TGTGCCAGCAGTTACGTGAGGGGAGCGGGCACCGGGGAGCTGTTTTTT.

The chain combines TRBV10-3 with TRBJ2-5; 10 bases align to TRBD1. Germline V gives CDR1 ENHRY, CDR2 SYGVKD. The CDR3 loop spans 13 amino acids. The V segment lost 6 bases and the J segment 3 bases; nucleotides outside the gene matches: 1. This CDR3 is CAISGQGEETQYF. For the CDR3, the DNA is TGTGCCATCAGCGGACAGGGGGAAGAGACCCAGTACTTC.

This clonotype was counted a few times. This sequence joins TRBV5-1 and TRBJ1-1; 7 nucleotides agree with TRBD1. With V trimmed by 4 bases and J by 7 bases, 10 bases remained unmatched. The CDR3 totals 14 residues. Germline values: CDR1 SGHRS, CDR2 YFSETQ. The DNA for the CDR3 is TGCGCCAGCAGCGCTGACAGGGCTAACGGTGAAGCTTTCTTT. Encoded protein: CASSADRANGEAFF.

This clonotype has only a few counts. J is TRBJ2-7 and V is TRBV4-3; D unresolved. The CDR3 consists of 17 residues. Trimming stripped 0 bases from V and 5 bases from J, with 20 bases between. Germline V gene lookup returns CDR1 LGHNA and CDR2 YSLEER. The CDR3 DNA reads TGCGCCAGCAGCCAAGACCCAGAAGGTGGGGTATCCGACGAGCAGTACTTC. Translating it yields CASSQDPEGGVSDEQYF.

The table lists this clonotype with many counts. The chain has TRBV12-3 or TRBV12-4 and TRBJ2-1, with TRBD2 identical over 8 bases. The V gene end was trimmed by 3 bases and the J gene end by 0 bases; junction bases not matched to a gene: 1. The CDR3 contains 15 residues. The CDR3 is CASSFGGGSYNEQFF. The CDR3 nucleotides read TGTGCCAGCAGTTTCGGGGGGGGCTCCTACAATGAGCAGTTCTTC.

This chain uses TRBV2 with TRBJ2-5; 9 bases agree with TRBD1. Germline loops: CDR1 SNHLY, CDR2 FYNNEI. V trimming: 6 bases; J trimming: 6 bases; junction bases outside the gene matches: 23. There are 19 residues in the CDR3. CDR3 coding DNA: TGTGCCAGCAGATTCCCACTCCGGGACAGGGAGGTTTCGGGGAAGACCCAGTACTTC. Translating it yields CASRFPLRDREVSGKTQYF. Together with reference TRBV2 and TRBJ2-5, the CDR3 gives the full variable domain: EPEVTQTPSHQVTQMGQEVILRCVPISNHLYFYWYRQILGQKVEFLVSFYNNEISEKSEIFDDQFSVERPDGSNFTLKIRSTKLEDSAMYFCASRFPLRDREVSGKTQYFGPGTRLLVL.

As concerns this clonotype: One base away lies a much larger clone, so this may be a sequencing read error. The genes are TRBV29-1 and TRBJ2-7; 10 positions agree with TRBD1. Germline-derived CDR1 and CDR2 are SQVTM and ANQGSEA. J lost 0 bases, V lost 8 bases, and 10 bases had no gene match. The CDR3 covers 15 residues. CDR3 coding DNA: TGCAGCAACCGCCGGGACAGGGGAACCTCCTACGAGCAGTACTTC. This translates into CSNRRDRGTSYEQYF.

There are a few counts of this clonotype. CDR3 DNA sequence: TGTGCCAGCAGTTTATTCTACGGGCGAGGGGGGGACGAGCAGTACTTC. It specifies CASSLFYGRGGDEQYF. The chain is built from TRBV12-3 or TRBV12-4 and TRBJ2-7; perhaps TRBD2 as D (7 bases). The CDR3 runs to 16 residues. V shed 2 bases and J shed 5 bases, with 19 bases lying between them.

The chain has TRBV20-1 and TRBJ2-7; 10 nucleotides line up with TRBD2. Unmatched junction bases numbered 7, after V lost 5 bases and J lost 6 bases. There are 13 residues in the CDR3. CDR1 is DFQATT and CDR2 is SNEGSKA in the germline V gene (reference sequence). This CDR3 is CSAVSGGTIEQYF. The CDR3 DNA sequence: TGCAGTGCTGTTAGCGGGGGGACCATCGAGCAGTACTTC.

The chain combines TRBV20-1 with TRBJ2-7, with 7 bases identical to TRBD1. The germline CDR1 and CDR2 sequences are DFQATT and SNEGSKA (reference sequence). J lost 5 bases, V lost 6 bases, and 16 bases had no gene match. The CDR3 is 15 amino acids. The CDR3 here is CSAPRQGKTTHEQYF. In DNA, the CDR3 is TGCAGTGCCCCCCGACAGGGAAAAACAACCCACGAGCAGTACTTC.

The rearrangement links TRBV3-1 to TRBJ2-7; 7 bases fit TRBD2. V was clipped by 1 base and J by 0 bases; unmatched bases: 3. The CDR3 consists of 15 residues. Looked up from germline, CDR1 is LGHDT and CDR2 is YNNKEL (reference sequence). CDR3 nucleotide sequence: TGTGCCAGCAGCCAAGGGCGCGGGAGCTCCTACGAGCAGTACTTC. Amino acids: CASSQGRGSSYEQYF.

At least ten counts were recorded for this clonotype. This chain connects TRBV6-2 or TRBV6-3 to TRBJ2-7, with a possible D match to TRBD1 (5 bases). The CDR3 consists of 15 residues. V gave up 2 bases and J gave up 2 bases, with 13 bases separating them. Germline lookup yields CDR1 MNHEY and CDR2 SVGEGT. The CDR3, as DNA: TGTGCCAGCAGTTACCTGGGGAAGGGGACCTACGAGCAGTACTTC. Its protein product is CASSYLGKGTYEQYF.

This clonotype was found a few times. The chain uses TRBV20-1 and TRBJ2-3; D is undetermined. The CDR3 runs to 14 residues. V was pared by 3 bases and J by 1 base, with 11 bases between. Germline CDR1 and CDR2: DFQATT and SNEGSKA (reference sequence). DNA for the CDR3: TGCAGTGCTAGGCCAGGTCTCCGCACAGATACGCAGTATTTT. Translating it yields CSARPGLRTDTQYF.

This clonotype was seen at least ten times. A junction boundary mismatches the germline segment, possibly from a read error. This chain's CDR3 is CSARASGLAGNSF. DNA of the CDR3: TGCAGTGCTAGAGCCTCGGGACTAGCGGGAAATAGCTTC. The chain links TRBV20-1 to TRBJ2-1; 13 nucleotides align to TRBD2. Germline V gene data show CDR1 as DFQATT and CDR2 as SNEGSKA (reference sequence). This CDR3 has 13 residues.

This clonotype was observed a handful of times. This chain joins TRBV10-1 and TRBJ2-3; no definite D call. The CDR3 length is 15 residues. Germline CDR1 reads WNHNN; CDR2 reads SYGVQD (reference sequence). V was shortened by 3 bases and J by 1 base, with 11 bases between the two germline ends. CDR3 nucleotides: TGCGCCAGCAGTGATTTGGGCGTGGGCACAGATACGCAGTATTTT. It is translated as CASSDLGVGTDTQYF.

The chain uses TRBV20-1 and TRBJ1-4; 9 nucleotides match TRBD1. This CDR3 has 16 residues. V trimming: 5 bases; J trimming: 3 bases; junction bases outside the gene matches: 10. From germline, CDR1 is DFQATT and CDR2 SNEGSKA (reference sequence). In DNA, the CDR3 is TGCAGTGCTGTTTCCGGGACAGGGTCTTCTAATGAAAAACTGTTTTTT. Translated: CSAVSGTGSSNEKLFF.

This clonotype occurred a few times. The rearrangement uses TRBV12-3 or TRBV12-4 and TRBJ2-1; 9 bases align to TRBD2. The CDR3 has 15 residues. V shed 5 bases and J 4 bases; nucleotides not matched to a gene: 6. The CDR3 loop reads CASSRRLADYNEQFF. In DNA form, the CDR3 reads TGTGCCAGCAGTCGTCGACTAGCGGATTACAATGAGCAGTTCTTC.

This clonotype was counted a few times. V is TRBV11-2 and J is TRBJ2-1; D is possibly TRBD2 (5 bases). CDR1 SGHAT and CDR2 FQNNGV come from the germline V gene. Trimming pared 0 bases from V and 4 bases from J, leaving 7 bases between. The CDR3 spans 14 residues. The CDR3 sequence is CASSLDSAYNEQFF. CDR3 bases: TGTGCCAGCAGCTTAGATAGCGCTTACAATGAGCAGTTCTTC.

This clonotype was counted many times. The CDR3 sequence is CSVGDQPQHF. CDR3 DNA: TGCAGCGTTGGTGATCAGCCCCAGCATTTT. J is TRBJ1-5 and V is TRBV29-1; D is uncertain. The CDR3 contains 10 residues. The V end was cut by 4 bases, the J end by 5 bases, with 3 bases between. The V gene's germline CDR1 is SQVTM and CDR2 ANQGSEA.

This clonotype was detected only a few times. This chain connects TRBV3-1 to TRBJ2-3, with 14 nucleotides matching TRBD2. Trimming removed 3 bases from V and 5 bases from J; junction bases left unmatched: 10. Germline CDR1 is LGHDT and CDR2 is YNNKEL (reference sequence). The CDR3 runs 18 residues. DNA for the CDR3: TGTGCCAGCAGCCACTCAATTCGACTAGCGGGGGGGATAGATACGCAGTATTTT. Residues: CASSHSIRLAGGIDTQYF.

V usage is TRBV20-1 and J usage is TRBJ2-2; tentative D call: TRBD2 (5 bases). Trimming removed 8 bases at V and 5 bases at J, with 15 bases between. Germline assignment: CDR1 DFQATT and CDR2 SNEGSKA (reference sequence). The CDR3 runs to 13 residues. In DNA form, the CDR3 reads TGCAGTTCTGCGGAGGCCGATACCGGGGAGCTGTTTTTT. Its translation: CSSAEADTGELFF.

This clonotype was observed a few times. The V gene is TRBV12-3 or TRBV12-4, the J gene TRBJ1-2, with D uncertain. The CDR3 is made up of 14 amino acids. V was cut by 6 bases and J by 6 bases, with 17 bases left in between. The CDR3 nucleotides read TGTGCCAGCAGCCCACAGAATACGGTGGATGGCTACACCTTC. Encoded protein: CASSPQNTVDGYTF.